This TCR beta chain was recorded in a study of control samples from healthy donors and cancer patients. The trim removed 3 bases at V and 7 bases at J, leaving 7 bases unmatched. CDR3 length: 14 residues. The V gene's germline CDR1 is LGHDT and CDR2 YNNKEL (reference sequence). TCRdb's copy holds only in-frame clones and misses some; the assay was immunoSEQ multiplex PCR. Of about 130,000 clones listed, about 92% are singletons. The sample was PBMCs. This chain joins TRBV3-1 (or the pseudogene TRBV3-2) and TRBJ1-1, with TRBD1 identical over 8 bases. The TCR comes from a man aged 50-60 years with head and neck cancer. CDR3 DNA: TGTGCCAGCAGCCAGGGCAGGGGGCCTGGTGAAGCTTTCTTT. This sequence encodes CASSQGRGPGEAFF.